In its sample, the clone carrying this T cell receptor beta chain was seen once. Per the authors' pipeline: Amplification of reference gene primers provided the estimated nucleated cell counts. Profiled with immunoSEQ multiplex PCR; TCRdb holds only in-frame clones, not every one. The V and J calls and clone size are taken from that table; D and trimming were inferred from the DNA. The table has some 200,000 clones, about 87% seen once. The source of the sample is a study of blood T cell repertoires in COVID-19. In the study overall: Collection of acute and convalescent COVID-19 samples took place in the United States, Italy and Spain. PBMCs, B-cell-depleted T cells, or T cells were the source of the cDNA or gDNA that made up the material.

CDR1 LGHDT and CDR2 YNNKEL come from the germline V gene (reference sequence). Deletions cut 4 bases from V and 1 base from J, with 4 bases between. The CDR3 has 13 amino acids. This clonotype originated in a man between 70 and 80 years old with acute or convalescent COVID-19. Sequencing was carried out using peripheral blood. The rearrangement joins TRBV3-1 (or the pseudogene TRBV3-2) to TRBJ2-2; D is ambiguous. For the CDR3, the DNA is TGTGCCAGCAGCCTTAGGAACACCGGGGAGCTGTTTTTT. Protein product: CASSLRNTGELFF.